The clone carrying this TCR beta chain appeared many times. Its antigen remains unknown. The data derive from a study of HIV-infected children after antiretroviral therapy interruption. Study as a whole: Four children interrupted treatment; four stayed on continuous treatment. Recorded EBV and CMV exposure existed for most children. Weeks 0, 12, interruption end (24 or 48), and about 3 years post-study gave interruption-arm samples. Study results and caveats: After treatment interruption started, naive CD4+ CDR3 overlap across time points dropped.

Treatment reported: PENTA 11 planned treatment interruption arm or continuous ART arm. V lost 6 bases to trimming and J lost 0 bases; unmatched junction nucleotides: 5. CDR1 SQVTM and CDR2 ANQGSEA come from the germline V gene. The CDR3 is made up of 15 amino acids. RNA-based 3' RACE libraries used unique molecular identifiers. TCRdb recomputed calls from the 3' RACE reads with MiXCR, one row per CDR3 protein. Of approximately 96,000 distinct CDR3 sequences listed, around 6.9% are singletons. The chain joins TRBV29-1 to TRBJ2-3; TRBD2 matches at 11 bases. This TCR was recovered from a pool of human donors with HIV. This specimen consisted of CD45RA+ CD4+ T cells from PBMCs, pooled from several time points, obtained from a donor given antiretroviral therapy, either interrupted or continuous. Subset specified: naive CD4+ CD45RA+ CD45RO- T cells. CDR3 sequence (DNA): TGCAGCGTGGCGAGGACTAGCGGGAGCACAGATACGCAGTATTTT. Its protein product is CSVARTSGSTDTQYF.